This T cell receptor beta chain is drawn from a study of T cell repertoires in ileal Crohn's disease. Study observations and caveats: Postoperative endoscopy occurred within one year, median about 7.5 months. Clonal expansions were more frequent in active smokers than non-smokers at surgery. Mucosal expansions were suggested to be mainly CD8 T cells.

TCRdb's copy holds only in-frame clones and misses some; the assay was immunoSEQ multiplex PCR. The sample includes about 13,000 clones, around 69% seen only once; the top ten take about 8.7%. CDR3 length: 15 amino acids. The germline V gene has CDR1 SNHLY and CDR2 FYNNEI. The V end lost 4 bases, the J end lost 7 bases, and 17 bases lay between the germline ends. The sample's time point: neoterminal ileum biopsy at postoperative endoscopy, about 6 months after surgery. A remark on this clone: Its antigen remains unidentified.

The sequence came from an adult with Crohn's disease. Sequencing was done on a sample of ileal tissue. V gene TRBV2 combines with J gene TRBJ2-1; D is perhaps TRBD1 or TRBD2 (6 bases each). The CDR3 DNA follows: TGTGCCAGCAGTGTTGAGGGGGGAAGGGGGAATGAGCAGTTCTTC. Protein: CASSVEGGRGNEQFF.